This is a list of T cell receptor beta chains from one sample in a study of T cell responses to AZD1222 COVID-19 vaccine. Assay: immunoSEQ multiplex PCR; the TCRdb copy retains only in-frame clones and omits some. The sample yields about 130,000 clones, roughly 90% seen once. Sequenced here: peripheral blood, sampled on day 0 of AZD1222 vaccination. These receptors were obtained from an adult in good health. The CDR3 runs from the conserved cysteine through the conserved F or W.

TRBV6-5,CASSYSMLIPLGQQYF
TRBV4-1,CASSLKTRDEQYF
TRBV6-5,CASRGSYNEQFF
TRBV7-3,CASSPQGGVYEQYF
TRBV7-2,CASSFNQAYEQYF
TRBV30,CAWSVGRGWALEQYF
TRBV30,CAWSVRPNRSGGSYTGELFF
TRBV7-9,CASSLVSRGNSGNTIYF
TRBV30,CAASAFSYEQYF
TRBV5-1,CASSLLPGHQGDEQFF
TRBV6-5,CASSYSNRAYEQYF
TRBV7-9,CASSNRFNEKLFF
TRBV6-6,CASSNGQNTEAFF
TRBV11-2,CASSLGGILARLPSEQYF
TRBV12-3/TRBV12-4,CASSLNYGYTF
TRBV6-5,CASRPGLAGQQYF
TRBV19,CASSIQGVPNVLTF
TRBV6-5,CASSRANYGYTF
TRBV5-5,CASSLIGWVGEKLFF
TRBV6-5,CASSSGLPLSSYEQYF
TRBV28,CASISAGGDSYNSPLHF
TRBV28,CASSLWTSGTNTGELFF
TRBV18,CASSPIPLHVYGILDDTQYF
TRBV21-1,CASSKERGTQYF
TRBV19,CASSSRTGGGSEAFF
TRBV29-1,CSVDLTGARAEQYF
TRBV7-2,CASSLTYAPPKGEQYF
TRBV6-1,CASSEEMSGPQPQHF
TRBV5-1,CASSGTGLPYNEQFF
TRBV28,CASGLTENYGYTF
TRBV7-2,CASSLWTGTYEQYF
TRBV19,CASSMEGMNTEAFF
TRBV24-1,CATSPRGAGDEKLFF
TRBV7-9,CASSLVAGLLSYEQYF
TRBV19,CASSISGYSNQPQHF
TRBV14,CASSQWASGIYNEQFF
TRBV4-1,CASSQEVWGYEQYF
TRBV24-1,CATSQGAYGYTF
TRBV27,CASSFDEGGNTEAFF
TRBV6-2/TRBV6-3,CASSYLARTDTQYF
TRBV24-1,CATSDPRQGKNTEAFF
TRBV10-3,CAISGTGQVDTQYF
TRBV6-2/TRBV6-3,CASSPGTLSTDTQYF
TRBV4-1,CASSQGSQGYTGELFF
TRBV18,CASSPLENEQYF
TRBV10-2,CASSVGGRSYNEQFF
TRBV9,CASHGYTF
TRBV7-9,CASSLKAGRSTYEQYF
TRBV6-5,CASSYSGLATQYF
TRBV5-4,CASSRMGAGQSSYNEQFF
TRBV4-1,CASSLRDVGSTEAFF
TRBV19,CASIDWDTGTGAQPQHF
TRBV3-1/TRBV3-2,CASSQDLGGWTLYSNQPQHF
TRBV30,CAWSPGGGPQHF